The TCR beta chain described here comes from a study of CD8+CD57+ T cells in acquired aplastic anemia listed by TCRdb under 2018. For the wider study: On average, sorted CD4+ and CD8+ cells yielded 2.5 to 3.5 ug of extracted DNA, with a range of roughly 0.18 to 27.4 ug. CD8+CD57+ expansion was defined as a frequency above the mean frequency observed in healthy subjects. Beyond this particular receptor, the publication reports: Approximately 31 CD8+ CDR3 sequences were found in both patients and controls but appeared to be highly expressed in patients and within the immunodominant clones of the patients. Between patients and healthy controls, no significant difference in CD8+ Simpson's diversity was found (P=0.060).

CDR1 and CDR2, per the germline V gene (reference sequence), are SGHNT and YYREEE. The CDR3, from cysteine to phenylalanine, totals 14 residues. Only the CDR3 DNA is retained, 42 bases long and in frame from the first base. Details on this clonotype: The clone's antigen remains unknown. This could be a read error, since a much larger clone is one nucleotide away.

Genomic DNA was used as template for profiling of TCR beta VDJ combinations and CDR3 sequences. An Illumina HiSeq 2000 was the platform used for TCR repertoire sequencing. The study's own analysis went as follows. TRBV/TRBJ rearrangement plots, CDR3 size and DJ length profiles, and Simpson's diversity index were used to evaluate the repertoires. The most abundant DNA sequence in the deep sequencing data was taken as the immunodominant clone. CDR3 amino acid sequences were screened for sharing across subjects and were compared with published repertoires and the VDJdb database. TCRdb trimmed the raw reads at Q25, called clones with MiXCR and kept productive beta chains. Every CDR3 protein is listed once, alongside the most common genes and DNA of its rows. The V and J calls shown here were made by TCRdb, not taken from the authors' results. The sample records approximately 200,000 distinct CDR3 sequences, less than 60% of which are singletons. Of the sample, about 20% is held by the ten largest clones.

Expansion of CD8+CD57+ cells had been shown by flow cytometry in the patients chosen for sequencing. Every patient had a diagnosis of severe acquired aplastic anemia based on International Study of Aplastic Anemia and Agranulocytosis and Camitta criteria. No therapy had been received by the patients at the time of blood sampling. The study deep-sequenced TCR repertoires of sorted CD4+ and CD8+ blood T cells from severe aplastic anemia patients and healthy subjects. Patients were enrolled under clinicaltrials.gov protocols 00001620, 01623167, 00001397, 00071045, 00081523 and 00961064 in the USA. Ficoll-Paque density gradient centrifugation was used to isolate peripheral blood mononuclear cells. CD4+ and CD8+ T cells were sorted by FACS or magnetic beads before DNA extraction.

Sequenced material: sorted CD4+, CD8+, or CD8+CD57+ T cells (not recorded which) from PBMCs. The TCR sequence derives from a human donor with aplastic anemia. The V gene is TRBV5-4 and the J gene is TRBJ1-5, with TRBD1 matching 7 junction bases. CDR3 protein: CASSQGQESQSQHF. Here is the DNA: TGTGCCAGCAGCCAAGGACAGGAGAGTCAGTCCCAGCATTTT. The full variable domain, with segments outside the CDR3 supplied by the reference TRBV5-4 and TRBJ1-5 proteins, appears as ETGVTQSPTHLIKTRGQQVTLRCSSQSGHNTVSWYQQALGQGPQFIFQYYREEENGRGNFPPRFSGLQFPNYSSELNVNALELDDSALYLCASSQGQESQSQHFGDGTRLSIL.